The 17 T cell receptor beta chains below were found in one sample sequenced in a study of T cell clonality in common variable immunodeficiency. Data came from immunoSEQ multiplex PCR; TCRdb stores just in-frame clones and leaves some out. The profile covers approximately 81,000 clones, none occurring a single time. The specimen was peripheral blood mononuclear cells. All receptors derive from a person aged 18 to 75 in good health.

This clone showed up many times. The DNA ends 3 residues before the CDR3 does, and the rest of the CDR3 is filled in from the germline J gene. The rearrangement links TRBV7-9 to TRBJ1-4; D gene unclear. The germline V gene encodes CDR1 SEHNR and CDR2 FQNEAQ (reference sequence). Trimming took 1 base from V and 5 from J, leaving 5 bases between them. The CDR3 totals 13 residues. CDR3 residues: CASSLGSNEKLFF. The sequenced part of the CDR3 DNA is TGTGCCAGCAGCTTAGGTTCAAATGAAAAA.

This clone occurred many times. From the germline J gene comes the end of the CDR3, since the read stops 3 residues before it. The chain carries TRBV2 and TRBJ2-1; 8 nucleotides line up with TRBD1. Germline V CDR1 and CDR2: SNHLY, FYNNEI. CDR3 length: 16 amino acids. Trimming cost V 10 bases and J 3 bases; bases outside gene matches: 14. The CDR3 loop reads CATHGPGTGLYNEQFF. Incomplete CDR3 DNA: TGTGCCACCCACGGGCCCGGGACAGGACTCTACAATGAG.

This clone showed up many times. The read comes to an end 3 residues before the CDR3 does, leaving the germline J gene to fill in the end. The rearrangement uses TRBV11-2 and TRBJ2-2, with TRBD2 as a possible D gene (6 bases). In germline, CDR1 is SGHAT, CDR2 FQNNGV. Trimming pared 0 bases from V and 7 bases from J, leaving 12 bases between. This CDR3 contains 15 residues. The sequenced part of the CDR3 DNA is TGTGCCAGCAGCTTAGATCATATGCGGGGCGGGGAG. This sequence encodes CASSLDHMRGGE. The CDR3 as a whole reads CASSLDHMRGGELFF.

This clone was detected ten times or more. Read data end 3 residues before the CDR3 end; the end is taken from the germline J gene. The chain uses TRBV19 and TRBJ2-1, with 7 bases fitting TRBD2. Germline V lookup: CDR1 LNHDA, CDR2 SQIVND (reference sequence). The CDR3 is made up of 14 amino acids. V lost 4 bases to trimming and J lost 3 bases; unmatched junction nucleotides: 3. CDR3 protein: CASSTSGLYNEQFF. The CDR3 bases that were read are TGTGCCAGTAGTACTAGCGGACTCTACAATGAG. Full variable domain (missing parts from reference TRBV19 and TRBJ2-1): DGGITQSPKYLFRKEGQNVTLSCEQNLNHDAMYWYRQDPGQGLRLIYYSQIVNDFQKGDIAEGYSVSREKKESFPLTVTSAQKNPTAFYLCASSTSGLYNEQFFGPGTRLTVL.

This clone was seen at least ten times. Sequencing ends 3 residues short of the CDR3 end; the germline J gene provides the rest. The chain has TRBV5-1 and TRBJ2-1; no definite D call. Germline CDR1 reads SGHRS; CDR2 reads YFSETQ. The ends were cut back, 7 bases at V and 0 bases at J, with 11 bases in the middle. The CDR3 spans 14 residues. The covered CDR3 bases are TGCGCCAGCGCCTTCCTAAGCTCCTACAATGAG. Its protein product is CASAFLSSYNE. The CDR3 reads in full as CASAFLSSYNEQFF.

This clone has at least ten counts. CDR3 sequence reads: CSACGLARTDTQYF. The sequenced CDR3 bases are TGCAGTGCCTGCGGACTAGCCCGCACAGATACG. This sequence joins TRBV20-1 and TRBJ2-3; the match to TRBD2 covers 8 bases. The CDR3 extends 3 residues past the end of the read, so its final part is completed from the germline J gene. In germline, CDR1 is DFQATT, CDR2 SNEGSKA (reference sequence). The CDR3 is 14 residues long. Trimming at V came to 6 bases and at J to 1 base, leaving 6 bases not matched to a gene.

This clone was detected only a few times. The CDR3 end is not reached by the read, which stops 3 residues before it; the germline J gene fills it in. The V and J genes are TRBV10-2 and TRBJ1-1; weak D call: TRBD1 (5 bases). Between the trimmed V and J ends, which lost 5 bases and 1 base, there was a span of 14 bases. Germline loops: CDR1 WSHSY, CDR2 SAAADI. The CDR3 runs 15 residues. Partial CDR3 DNA: TGCGCCAGCAGTCTCGTGGGGGGATCGAACACTGAA. This sequence encodes CASSLVGGSNTE. The CDR3 in full is CASSLVGGSNTEAFF.

There are many counts of this clone. CDR3: CASSQDPAGRGSYGYTF. The part of the CDR3 DNA that was read is TGTGCCAGCAGCCAAGATCCGGCGGGGAGGGGAAGCTATGGC. The rearrangement uses TRBV3-1 (or the pseudogene TRBV3-2) and TRBJ1-2; TRBD1 might be the D (5 bases). The CDR3 extends 3 residues past the end of the read, so its final part is completed from the germline J gene. V dropped 0 bases and J dropped 4 bases, with 18 bases sitting between them. This CDR3 contains 17 residues. Germline V gene sequence: CDR1 LGHDT, CDR2 YNNKEL (reference sequence).

Ten or more counts support this clone. The read terminates 3 residues before the CDR3 end, so the remaining end is supplied by the germline J gene. The chain has TRBV3-1 (or the pseudogene TRBV3-2) and TRBJ2-7, with D perhaps matching TRBD1 (6 bases). The CDR3 runs 13 residues. Trimming took 1 base from V and 3 from J, leaving 7 bases between them. Germline CDR1 reads LGHDT; CDR2 reads YNNKEL (reference sequence). Incomplete CDR3 DNA: TGTGCCAGCAGCCAAGGGACAGTCTACGAG. Protein product: CASSQGTVYE. The whole CDR3 region reads CASSQGTVYEQYF.

This clone was detected many times. The CDR3 end lies 3 residues beyond the end of the read and is filled in from the germline J gene. The chain links TRBV12-3 or TRBV12-4 to TRBJ2-7; TRBD2 matches 12 bases. This CDR3 spans 15 amino acids. V lost 6 bases, J lost 1 base, and 4 bases stayed unmatched. CDR3 bases read: TGTGCCAGCAGCCTAGCGGGAGGGCCGTCCTACGAG. Translating it yields CASSLAGGPSYE. The full-length CDR3 reads as CASSLAGGPSYEQYF.

At least ten counts were recorded for this clone. The CDR3 end falls 3 residues outside the read, so it is completed with the germline J gene. This chain connects TRBV20-1 to TRBJ1-3; D remains ambiguous. The germline V and J ends were trimmed by 6 bases and 7 bases, with 28 bases remaining between them. Germline V gives CDR1 DFQATT, CDR2 SNEGSKA (reference sequence). CDR3 length equals 17 residues. CDR3 DNA, as far as it was read: TGCAGTGCAACCCGTGGAATTGCCGCCCCGACGCGGAACACC. It is translated as CSATRGIAAPTRNT. The CDR3 in its entirety is CSATRGIAAPTRNTIYF.

This clone was counted at least ten times. The read gets to within 3 residues of the CDR3 end, and the germline J gene fills in the rest. This rearrangement joins TRBV5-1 to TRBJ1-1; weak D call: TRBD1 (5 bases). V lost 4 bases and J lost 2, with 12 bases in between. The CDR3 contains 14 residues. Germline CDR1 reads SGHRS; CDR2 reads YFSETQ. CDR3 sequence: CASSPPRANTEAFF. CDR3 DNA (partial): TGCGCCAGCAGCCCCCCCAGGGCAAACACTGAA.

In its sample, this clone was seen many times. The CDR3 goes on 3 residues after the read ends, and that part is filled in from the germline J gene. This chain uses TRBV20-1 with TRBJ2-4, with TRBD2 as a possible D gene (6 bases). Per the germline V gene, CDR1 is DFQATT and CDR2 is SNEGSKA (reference sequence). Trimming pared 2 bases from V and 7 bases from J, leaving 18 bases between. This CDR3 is built from 15 residues. CDR3 residues: CSARLEPGEGNIQYF. The CDR3 DNA, read in part, is TGCAGTGCTAGACTAGAGCCGGGAGAGGGGAACATT.

This clone came up many times. Additional DNA sequences in this sample encode the identical CDR3. The sequenced CDR3 bases are TGTGCCAGCAGCCTAACTAGCGGGAGATACAATGAG. Residues: CASSLTSGRYNE. The complete CDR3 protein is CASSLTSGRYNEQFF. V and J are TRBV5-4 and TRBJ2-1; 11 bases agree with TRBD2. From the germline J gene comes the end of the CDR3, since the read stops 3 residues before it. CDR1 SGHNT and CDR2 YYREEE come from the germline V gene (reference sequence). The CDR3 is made up of 15 amino acids. V lost 4 bases and J lost 4; bases outside the gene matches: 4.

This clone was picked up many times. The read ends 3 residues before the CDR3 terminus; that terminus is restored from the germline J gene. The V and J genes are TRBV24-1 and TRBJ2-3; 9 bases are a match to TRBD1. The V gene end was trimmed by 2 bases and the J gene end by 2 bases; junction bases not matched to a gene: 4. Looked up from germline, CDR1 is KGHDR and CDR2 is SFDVKD. CDR3 length equals 16 residues. CDR3: CATSDYGDRDTDTQYF. The covered CDR3 bases are TGTGCCACCAGTGATTATGGGGACAGGGACACAGATACG.

This clone was seen at least ten times. Sequencing ends 3 residues short of the CDR3 end; the germline J gene provides the rest. V is TRBV5-1 and J is TRBJ1-4, with D tentatively TRBD1 (6 bases). Per the germline V gene, CDR1 is SGHRS and CDR2 is YFSETQ. CDR3 size: 14 residues. Between the trimmed V and J ends, which lost 2 bases and 8 bases, there was a span of 13 bases. The chain's CDR3 is CASSFTDSLEKLFF. The CDR3 DNA, read in part, is TGCGCCAGCAGCTTTACGGACAGTTTGGAAAAA.

Worth noting for this clone: The read terminates 3 residues ahead of where the CDR3 ends, so the germline J gene completes it. This chain uses TRBV2 with TRBJ2-2, with TRBD1 identical over 8 bases. The germline V gene has CDR1 SNHLY and CDR2 FYNNEI. This CDR3 comprises 13 residues. CDR3 DNA, as far as it was read: TGTGCCAGCAGACAGGGGGGAGCTGAAAAG. It translates to CASRQGGAEK. The full CDR3 sequence reads CASRQGGAEKLFF.